The source of this T cell receptor beta chain is a study of long-term antiretroviral therapy in people with HIV. Overall study findings and caveats: The clones with expansion before ART were dominant in the repertoire at all time points.

A word on this clone: As yet, its antigen is unknown.

Trimming removed 2 bases at V and 6 bases at J, with 18 bases between. Germline V gene sequence: CDR1 SGHRS, CDR2 YFSETQ. The CDR3 extends over 16 amino acids. Survey level was the resolution at which the v3.0 immunoSEQ assay ran. TCRdb's copy holds only in-frame clones and misses some; the assay was immunoSEQ multiplex PCR. The sample yields some 11,000 clones, about 80% seen once. The sample was unsorted PBMCs, taken at the start of antiretroviral therapy, before treatment. The chain links TRBV5-1 to TRBJ1-5; possible D gene TRBD1, 6 bases. The origin of this receptor is a young man with HIV. The CDR3 bases are TGCGCCAGCAGCTTTGGGGGCGGGGGACCCGGTCAGCCCCAGCATTTT. This encodes CASSFGGGGPGQPQHF.